The present T cell receptor (beta chain) was sequenced within a study of cytomegalovirus exposure and HLA in healthy donors. PCR involved 60 Vbeta and 13 Jbeta primers. The data were produced by immunoSEQ multiplex PCR, yet TCRdb's version contains in-frame clones alone and is incomplete. The table records 110,000 to 150,000 clones, over 70% of them present only once. Sequencing was performed on PBMCs. The source is a man under 40 in good health and CMV-seronegative.

The CDR3 DNA sequence: TGTGCCAGCAGTTTCCAGGGAGGGCAGCCCCAGCATTTT. Residues: CASSFQGGQPQHF. The J gene is TRBJ1-5, the V gene TRBV6-5; tentatively, D is TRBD1 (5 bases). This CDR3 has 13 amino acids. The V end lost 4 bases, the J end lost 7 bases, and 11 bases lay between the germline ends. CDR1 and CDR2 (germline): MNHEY, SVGAGI.